This TCR beta chain derives from a study of blood T cell repertoires in COVID-19. Study summary: Spain, Italy and the United States supplied samples that represented acute and convalescent COVID-19. PBMCs, B-cell-depleted T cells, or T cells provided the cDNA or gDNA that made up the material.

Germline CDR1 SGHTA, CDR2 FQGNSA. The CDR3 is 14 residues long. Trimming left V 5 bases short and J 2 bases short, with 12 bases between. Per the authors' pipeline: Reference gene primers were amplified, and this amplification served to estimate nucleated cell counts. Generated by immunoSEQ multiplex PCR, the TCRdb table keeps only in-frame clones and is missing some. V, J and clone size are those of that table, while D and trimming were read from the DNA. The sample carries around 200,000 clones, around nine tenths recorded once. The sequenced sample was peripheral blood. The chain links TRBV7-2 to TRBJ2-5; possibly TRBD1 for D (5 bases). This sequence originates from a man between 60 and 75 years old who had recovered from COVID-19. The CDR3 sequence is CASSIQASQETQYF. In DNA, the CDR3 is TGTGCCAGCAGCATACAGGCCAGTCAAGAGACCCAGTACTTC.